This T cell receptor beta chain is from a study of shared clonotypes between healthy human individuals. Measured with immunoSEQ multiplex PCR; TCRdb has only the in-frame clones, and not every one. The sample has a few million clones, roughly 90% seen once; the top ten hold approximately 0.39%. This clone was detected once. The V and J ends lost 4 bases and 6 bases, in that order; junction bases with no gene match: 2. This CDR3 contains 15 residues. Germline V gives CDR1 LNHDA, CDR2 SQIVND (reference sequence). The source material was naive CD4+ T cells from PBMCs. The subset denotes: CD45RA+ positively selected. This sequence joins TRBV19 and TRBJ2-1, with 14 bases aligning to TRBD2. This clonotype originated in a man younger than 30 in good health. Some clones in this sample may be carry-over from other donors' samples. The CDR3 loop reads CASSTGTSGSNEQFF. The CDR3 region has the DNA TGTGCCAGTAGTACCGGGACTAGCGGGAGCAATGAGCAGTTCTTC.